These 13 T cell receptor beta chains were sequenced from one sample in a study of CD8 T cells in Susac syndrome. RNA was extracted with the RNeasy kit, and a quantity of roughly 0.45 to 1 ug was reverse transcribed using random hexamers. MiXCR was run by TCRdb on the immunoSEQ multiplex PCR reads, yielding one entry per CDR3 protein. Here the sample spans 70,000 to 100,000 distinct CDR3 sequences, 96% being singletons. The sequenced sample was CD8+ T cells from PBMCs. The source of these receptors is a human donor with Susac syndrome.

The chain carries TRBV6-2 or TRBV6-3 and TRBJ1-1; no definite D call. CDR3 length equals 16 residues. The germline CDR1 and CDR2 sequences are MNHEY and SVGEGT. V was shortened by 5 bases and J by 5 bases, with 21 bases between the two germline ends. The CDR3 DNA follows: TGTGCCAGCAGTACCCCGGCTGTTCTCCGGGAGACTGAAGCTTTCTTT. Translating it yields CASSTPAVLRETEAFF.

The chain recombines TRBV3-1 with TRBJ2-6, with no clear D. CDR1 LGHDT and CDR2 YNNKEL come from the germline V gene (reference sequence). Trimming left V 0 bases short and J 2 bases short, with 5 bases between. The CDR3 totals 15 residues. The CDR3 DNA follows: TGTGCCAGCAGCCAAGATCCCACTGGGGCCAACGTCCTGACTTTC. Protein product: CASSQDPTGANVLTF.

The chain uses TRBV6-4 and TRBJ2-3; 10 bases fit TRBD2. CDR3 length equals 18 residues. With V trimmed by 3 bases and J by 5 bases, 14 bases remained unmatched. CDR1 MRHNA and CDR2 SNTAGT come from the germline V gene. The CDR3: CASSENSAAGGIGDTQYF. CDR3 bases: TGTGCCAGCAGTGAAAATTCCGCAGCGGGGGGGATCGGAGATACGCAGTATTTT.

The rearrangement uses TRBV20-1 and TRBJ2-5; D is tentatively TRBD1 or TRBD2 (5 bases each). In germline, CDR1 is DFQATT, CDR2 SNEGSKA (reference sequence). Trimming pared 3 bases from V and 2 bases from J, leaving 16 bases between. The CDR3 totals 15 residues. CDR3 amino acids: CSASPQGPGQETQYF. CDR3 nucleotides: TGCAGTGCTAGCCCTCAGGGACCAGGGCAAGAGACCCAGTACTTC.

The chain is built from TRBV2 and TRBJ2-7; D perhaps matches TRBD2 (6 bases). CDR3 length: 15 residues. CDR1 is SNHLY, CDR2 FYNNEI, per germline. The V end lost 2 bases, the J end lost 2 bases, and 13 bases lay between the germline ends. CDR3 nucleotides: TGTGCCAGCAGTGAACAGGCTAGCGAAACCTACGAGCAGTACTTC. It specifies CASSEQASETYEQYF.

The V and J genes are TRBV6-5 and TRBJ2-3; D uncertain. The CDR3 runs 14 residues. Trimming left V 6 bases short and J 1 base short, with 11 bases between. The germline gives CDR1 MNHEY, CDR2 SVGAGI. The CDR3 DNA reads TGTGCCAGCAGGGTAAACGTGGGCACAGATACGCAGTATTTT. Its translation is CASRVNVGTDTQYF.

The chain carries TRBV6-4 and TRBJ2-7, with 8 bases identical to TRBD2. J gave up 3 bases and V 4 bases, and 8 bases lay outside the gene matches. The germline V gene has CDR1 MRHNA and CDR2 SNTAGT. The CDR3 spans 15 residues. CDR3 DNA: TGTGCCAGCAGTGCGGGGGGGGTAATATTCTACGAGCAGTACGTC. Amino acids: CASSAGGVIFYEQYV.

The gene calls are TRBV24-1 and TRBJ1-2; tentative D call: TRBD1 (5 bases). The V end lost 2 bases, the J end lost 2 bases, and 20 bases lay between the germline ends. Germline CDR1 reads KGHDR; CDR2 reads SFDVKD. The CDR3 is made up of 18 amino acids. Here the CDR3 reads CATSDSTGGSATNYGYTF. Here the CDR3 DNA reads TGTGCCACCAGTGATTCCACCGGGGGGTCCGCGACCAACTATGGCTACACCTTC.

The CDR3 protein is CASSFSGGAPDTQYF. The CDR3 nucleotides read TGTGCCAGCAGCTTCTCCGGGGGGGCCCCAGATACGCAGTATTTT. The genes are TRBV5-4 and TRBJ2-3; 8 bases line up with TRBD2. V lost 2 bases to trimming and J lost 4 bases; unmatched junction nucleotides: 6. This CDR3 is 15 amino acids long. Looked up from germline, CDR1 is SGHNT and CDR2 is YYREEE (reference sequence).

This sequence joins TRBV7-9 and TRBJ1-1; D is uncertain. The CDR3 is 14 residues long. The germline V gene has CDR1 SEHNR and CDR2 FQNEAQ (reference sequence). V shed 1 base and J shed 5 bases, with 11 bases lying between them. CDR3 in amino acids: CASSLEGTGTEAFF. The CDR3 DNA reads TGTGCCAGCAGCTTAGAGGGAACTGGGACTGAAGCTTTCTTT.

This clonotype has only one observation. This chain uses TRBV20-1 with TRBJ2-2, with D possibly matching TRBD2 (7 bases). Trimming shortened V by 7 bases and J by 3 bases, and 21 bases separated the two germline ends. CDR1 and CDR2 from the germline V gene are DFQATT and SNEGSKA (reference sequence). The CDR3 contains 16 residues. The CDR3 loop is CSVPAPAGAYTGELFF. The CDR3, as DNA: TGCAGTGTGCCGGCGCCCGCGGGGGCGTACACCGGGGAGCTGTTTTTT.

The V gene is TRBV20-1, the J gene TRBJ2-1; perhaps TRBD2 as D (5 bases). Germline V gene sequence: CDR1 DFQATT, CDR2 SNEGSKA (reference sequence). V lost 6 bases to trimming and J lost 0 bases, with 21 bases between them. The CDR3 has 17 amino acids. The CDR3 spells CSAPKLDSQSSYNEQFF. DNA for the CDR3: TGCAGTGCCCCGAAACTGGACTCTCAGAGCTCCTACAATGAGCAGTTCTTC.

The chain links TRBV29-1 to TRBJ2-1; D is perhaps TRBD2 (6 bases). This CDR3 contains 16 residues. V shed 4 bases and J shed 0 bases, with 16 bases lying between them. Germline V lookup: CDR1 SQVTM, CDR2 ANQGSEA. CDR3 sequence (DNA): TGCAGCGTTGTCGGGTTAGCGGAGAGCTCCTACAATGAGCAGTTCTTC. Protein product: CSVVGLAESSYNEQFF.